This TCR beta chain was identified during a study of blood T cells in healthy people across ages. There are many counts of this clonotype. The germline V gene has CDR1 MGHRA and CDR2 YSYEKL. V lost 0 bases to trimming and J lost 4 bases; unmatched junction nucleotides: 8. The CDR3 length is 17 residues. Using a J-beta primer mix together with a sample-barcoded 5' primer, a second PCR was run for 7 to 11 cycles. Every cDNA molecule bore a tag from a template-switch adaptor containing 12 random nucleotides. CDR3-containing paired-end reads numbering at least 2.5 million came from each sample. A single record per CDR3 protein comes from TCRdb applying MiXCR to the 5' RACE reads. The table has about 1.1 million distinct CDR3 sequences, roughly two fifths seen once.

The sequence was obtained from a man aged 18 to 29 in good health. The sequenced material came from blood. The chain combines TRBV4-1 with TRBJ2-1; 8 bases line up with TRBD2. The CDR3 here is CASSQDQVSGEYNEQFF. The CDR3 DNA reads as TGCGCCAGCAGCCAAGATCAAGTTAGCGGGGAATACAATGAGCAGTTCTTC.